These 28 T cell receptor beta chains were sequenced from one sample in a study of blood T cell repertoires in COVID-19. The protocol was immunoSEQ multiplex PCR, while the TCRdb copy is restricted to in-frame clones and leaves out a portion. Counted here are approximately 150,000 clones, roughly 84% occurring once; the ten biggest clones make up 1% to 1.5%. The specimen sequenced was PBMCs or T cells enriched from blood (not recorded which). The source is a human donor with acute COVID-19. The donor label of this sample is uncertain.

Only one count was recorded for this clone. This sequence joins TRBV18 and TRBJ2-1; 8 bases line up with TRBD1. V shed 6 bases and J 8 bases; nucleotides not matched to a gene: 6. The CDR3 spans 13 residues. The germline gives CDR1 KGHSH, CDR2 LQKENI. This CDR3 is CASSRDRGDEQFF. Written as DNA, the CDR3 is TGTGCCAGCTCCCGCGACAGGGGTGATGAGCAGTTCTTC.

The chain joins TRBV3-1 (or the pseudogene TRBV3-2) to TRBJ1-5; 7 positions match TRBD1. CDR1 LGHDT and CDR2 YNNKEL come from the germline V gene (reference sequence). CDR3 size: 15 residues. Unmatched junction bases numbered 3, after V lost 1 base and J lost 3 bases. CDR3 DNA sequence: TGTGCCAGCAGCCAAGGCAGGGGGATCAATCAGCCCCAGCATTTT. It encodes CASSQGRGINQPQHF.

The CDR3 bases are TGTGCCACCAGTGGATCCCCGGGACAGGGAGGATTAAACTATGGCTACACCTTC. Protein product: CATSGSPGQGGLNYGYTF. This chain connects TRBV24-1 to TRBJ1-2, with 9 bases aligning to TRBD1. Germline CDR1 reads KGHDR; CDR2 reads SFDVKD. This CDR3 has 18 amino acids. V was pared by 5 bases and J by 2 bases, with 14 bases of the junction left unmatched.

The chain combines TRBV19 with TRBJ1-5; 7 bases fit TRBD1. V gave up 2 bases and J gave up 7 bases; unmatched junction bases: 8. This CDR3 contains 15 residues. The germline CDR1 and CDR2 sequences are LNHDA and SQIVND (reference sequence). CDR3 sequence (DNA): TGTGCCAGTAGTATACGGGGCAGGGGGTACCAGCCCCAGCATTTT. Encoded protein: CASSIRGRGYQPQHF.

This clone has a count of ten or more. This rearrangement joins TRBV5-4 to TRBJ1-6; no definite D call. CDR3 size: 13 residues. Germline V CDR1 and CDR2: SGHNT, YYREEE (reference sequence). V was cut by 5 bases and J by 7 bases, with 10 bases left in between. The DNA for the CDR3 is TGTGCCAGCAGTCGCGGATCAAATTCACCCCTCCACTTT. This codes for CASSRGSNSPLHF.

The chain couples TRBV27 to TRBJ2-3; D perhaps matches TRBD1 (6 bases). With 5 bases removed from V and 1 base from J, the gap between germline ends came to 13 bases. The germline CDR1 and CDR2 sequences are MNHEY and SMNVEV (reference sequence). This CDR3 region has 15 residues. Written as DNA, the CDR3 is TGTGCCAGCAGTGGCCGGACAGCTCGCACAGATACGCAGTATTTT. Translating gives CASSGRTARTDTQYF.

The rearrangement uses TRBV5-1 and TRBJ2-7, with a possible D match to TRBD2 (6 bases). CDR1 is SGHRS and CDR2 is YFSETQ in the germline V gene. There are 14 residues in the CDR3. Trimming stripped 2 bases from V and 6 bases from J, with 15 bases between. The CDR3 spells CASSLAGPVIEQYF. The DNA for the CDR3 is TGCGCCAGCAGCTTAGCGGGCCCAGTGATCGAGCAGTACTTC.

The chain carries TRBV21-1 and TRBJ1-4; the listed D gene, TRBD1, was not tested against the DNA. TRBV21-1 is a pseudogene. The length of the CDR3 is 14 residues. CDR3 residues: CASSKDRGHEKLFF. The CDR3, as DNA: TGTGCCAGCAGCAAGGACAGGGGTCATGAAAAACTGTTTTTT.

This chain links TRBV29-1 with TRBJ1-2, with D tentatively TRBD1 (5 bases). V was trimmed by 3 bases and J by 0 bases, leaving 14 bases between them. The germline V gene has CDR1 SQVTM and CDR2 ANQGSEA. CDR3 size: 15 residues. In DNA form, the CDR3 reads TGCAGCGTTGATAGAGGGACTGGGGCTAACTATGGCTACACCTTC. This codes for CSVDRGTGANYGYTF.

The V call is TRBV9, the J call TRBJ1-3; D gene ambiguous. CDR1 is SGDLS and CDR2 is YYNGEE in the germline V gene. The CDR3 length is 17 residues. V was cut by 0 bases and J by 4 bases, with 17 bases left in between. CDR3 bases: TGTGCCAGCAGCGTAGGGGAGTCGGGGAATCTAGGAAACACCATATATTTT. Protein: CASSVGESGNLGNTIYF.

CDR3 nucleotide sequence: TGCGCCAGCAGCCAAGACATGAGGGGTCGCCGGGGGGGACGGAATAACCCTGAAGCTTTCTTT. It yields the protein CASSQDMRGRRGGRNNPEAFF. The rearrangement uses TRBV4-3 and TRBJ1-1, with D tentatively TRBD1 (5 bases). The CDR3 contains 21 residues. CDR1 LGHNA and CDR2 YSLEER come from the germline V gene. Trimming took off 0 bases at V and 6 bases at J, with 32 bases between the two ends.

The chain links TRBV7-2 to TRBJ2-1, with TRBD2 matching over 8 bases. The CDR3 spans 16 residues. The trim removed 5 bases at V and 2 bases at J, leaving 8 bases unmatched. Germline CDR1 is SGHTA and CDR2 is FQGNSA. The CDR3, as DNA: TGTGCCAGCAGCCCCGGGACTAGAGGAACCTACAATGAGCAGTTCTTC. It codes for CASSPGTRGTYNEQFF.

The V gene is TRBV5-8, the J gene TRBJ1-5; D not resolved. V dropped 0 bases and J dropped 6 bases, with 16 bases sitting between them. Germline CDR1 SGHTS, CDR2 YDEGEE. This CDR3 spans 16 amino acids. For the CDR3, the DNA is TGTGCCAGCAGCTTGGCGGGTTGGAGGGAAGGTCAGCCCCAGCATTTT. It codes for CASSLAGWREGQPQHF.

Note on this clone: An end of the junction differs from the germline gene, which may be a read error. The chain uses TRBV6-2 or TRBV6-3 and TRBJ1-5; the D gene is possibly TRBD1 (6 bases). Germline CDR1 MNHEY, CDR2 SVGEGT. CDR3 length: 15 amino acids. The CDR3: CASSYSMAPRQDIYF. In nucleotides, the CDR3 is TGTGCCAGCAGTTACTCAATGGCTCCGAGACAGGATATTTATTTT.

This rearrangement joins TRBV19 to TRBJ2-3; the D gene is possibly TRBD2 (6 bases). Trimming shortened V by 6 bases and J by 6 bases, and 7 bases separated the two germline ends. CDR1 and CDR2 from the germline V gene are LNHDA and SQIVND (reference sequence). The CDR3 has 11 residues. CDR3 sequence (DNA): TGTGCCAGTAGAGGAGGGGATACGCAGTATTTT. Translating it yields CASRGGDTQYF.

This chain links TRBV14 with TRBJ2-2; 10 bases are shared with TRBD1. Germline V gene sequence: CDR1 SGHDN, CDR2 FVKESK. V shed 4 bases and J 4 bases; nucleotides not matched to a gene: 6. This CDR3 spans 16 amino acids. CDR3 nucleotide sequence: TGTGCCAGCAGCCCGACAGGGGGCAGGAGCACCGGGGAGCTGTTTTTT. Translation gives CASSPTGGRSTGELFF.

This sequence joins TRBV5-6 and TRBJ2-7; 11 nucleotides line up with TRBD1. Germline assignment: CDR1 SGHDT and CDR2 YYEEEE. There are 17 residues in the CDR3. V trimming: 1 base; J trimming: 3 bases; junction bases outside the gene matches: 9. The CDR3, as DNA: TGTGCCAGCAGCTTGAAGATCCGGGACAGGGGGATCTACGAGCAGTACTTC. Protein: CASSLKIRDRGIYEQYF.

V usage is TRBV29-1 and J usage is TRBJ1-4; the D is unclear. The V end was cut by 4 bases, the J end by 7 bases, with 10 bases between. The CDR3 covers 12 residues. Germline V gene lookup returns CDR1 SQVTM and CDR2 ANQGSEA. CDR3 region: CSVGVAGEKLFF. The CDR3 DNA reads TGCAGCGTTGGGGTGGCGGGTGAAAAACTGTTTTTT.

This clone is a singleton in its sample. The chain recombines TRBV7-8 with TRBJ2-7; 7 bases fit TRBD1. Trimming took 7 bases from V and 3 from J; bases not matched to a gene: 6. The CDR3 is made up of 13 amino acids. Germline loops: CDR1 SGHVS, CDR2 FQNEAQ. This CDR3 is CASTPGQHYEQYF. In DNA, the CDR3 is TGTGCCAGCACTCCGGGACAGCACTACGAGCAGTACTTC. The full variable domain, completed using reference TRBV7-8 and TRBJ2-7, is GAGVSQSPRYKVAKRGQDVALRCDPISGHVSLFWYQQALGQGPEFLTYFQNEAQLDKSGLPSDRFFAERPEGSVSTLKIQRTQQEDSAVYLCASTPGQHYEQYFGPGTRLTVT.

This clone came up a few times. The rearrangement links TRBV6-2 or TRBV6-3 to TRBJ2-2, with 8 positions matching TRBD1. Germline CDR1 reads MNHEY; CDR2 reads SVGEGT. Losses at the gene ends were 6 bases for V and 1 base for J; bases not matched to a gene: 1. CDR3 size: 14 residues. Here the CDR3 DNA reads TGTGCCAGCAGCGACAGGGGGAACACCGGGGAGCTGTTTTTT. This encodes CASSDRGNTGELFF.

This rearrangement joins TRBV5-6 to TRBJ2-4; a weak D match, TRBD1 (6 bases). The CDR3 loop spans 18 amino acids. V dropped 1 base and J dropped 3 bases, with 20 bases sitting between them. The germline V gene encodes CDR1 SGHDT and CDR2 YYEEEE. The CDR3 region has the DNA TGTGCCAGCAGCTTGTATTGGACAGCCCCACACCTCAAAAACATTCAGTACTTC. Protein product: CASSLYWTAPHLKNIQYF.

The table lists this clone with a count of one. CDR3 nucleotide sequence: TGTGCCAGTAACCTAGGTGTCAGCTCCTACAATGAGCAGTTCTTC. Its protein is CASNLGVSSYNEQFF. The chain joins TRBV19 to TRBJ2-1; D remains unclear. The CDR3 totals 15 residues. Germline assignment: CDR1 LNHDA and CDR2 SQIVND (reference sequence). Trimming took off 7 bases at V and 0 bases at J, with 13 bases between the two ends.

In this sample, this clone turned up once. The rearrangement links TRBV5-1 to TRBJ2-3, with D maybe TRBD1 (5 bases). Germline-derived CDR1 and CDR2 are SGHRS and YFSETQ. The CDR3 length is 14 residues. Trimming took off 4 bases at V and 2 bases at J, with 11 bases between the two ends. The CDR3 here is CASSLDSYTDTQYF. Written as DNA, the CDR3 is TGCGCCAGCAGCCTTGACAGCTACACAGATACGCAGTATTTT.

The chain uses TRBV6-5 and TRBJ2-2; D possibly corresponds to TRBD2 (5 bases). Germline CDR1 MNHEY, CDR2 SVGAGI. This CDR3 has 14 amino acids. Deletions cut 5 bases from V and 2 bases from J, with 9 bases between. In DNA, the CDR3 is TGTGCCAGCAGTCAGGAGGTTAACACCGGGGAGCTGTTTTTT. Protein sequence: CASSQEVNTGELFF.

This clone was seen a single time. The gene calls are TRBV18 and TRBJ2-7, with D tentatively TRBD2 (5 bases). The CDR3 is 14 amino acids. The germline CDR1 and CDR2 sequences are KGHSH and LQKENI. V lost 6 bases and J lost 5, with 17 bases in between. The CDR3 region has the DNA TGTGCCAGCTCCCTTGACGGGGTTCTCAACGAGCAGTACTTC. It specifies CASSLDGVLNEQYF.

This sequence joins TRBV4-3 and TRBJ2-3; 9 nucleotides align to TRBD2. CDR3 size: 17 residues. CDR1 is LGHNA, CDR2 YSLEER, per germline. The V segment lost 3 bases and the J segment 6 bases; nucleotides outside the gene matches: 13. The CDR3 protein is CASSQARSGGLGDTQYF. The CDR3 nucleotides are TGCGCCAGCAGCCAGGCAAGAAGCGGGGGGCTCGGGGATACGCAGTATTTT.

The chain uses TRBV3-1 (or the pseudogene TRBV3-2) and TRBJ2-1; 7 bases match TRBD2. The ends lost 1 base at V and 5 bases at J; junction bases unmatched: 5. Looked up from germline, CDR1 is LGHDT and CDR2 is YNNKEL (reference sequence). The CDR3 loop spans 15 amino acids. The CDR3 DNA reads TGTGCCAGCAGCCAAGGTAACGGGGGGAACAATGAGCAGTTCTTC. Its protein product is CASSQGNGGNNEQFF.

This rearrangement joins TRBV18 to TRBJ2-3, with TRBD2 as a possible D gene (6 bases). The CDR3 has 15 amino acids. Germline-derived CDR1 and CDR2 are KGHSH and LQKENI. Trimming left V 2 bases short and J 3 bases short, with 12 bases between. The CDR3 DNA follows: TGTGCCAGCTCACCAGGGTTGGAGGGGACAGATACGCAGTATTTT. Translating gives CASSPGLEGTDTQYF.